These 14 T cell receptor beta chains share one sample of origin, sequenced in a study of T cells in Graves' hyperthyroidism and ophthalmopathy (dated by TCRdb to between 2018 and 2021). Library prep was done by multiplex PCR. TCRdb records Illumina HiSeq 2000 as the sequencer. The TCR beta CDR3 regions were amplified from the RNA transcripts. A first-round RT-PCR of the TCR CDR3 used the HTBI primer set with the Qiagen OneStep RT-PCR kit. TCRdb applied fastp at Q25 and MiXCR to the public reads, then kept only in-frame beta chains. Each CDR3 protein gets just one entry, which takes the most common genes and DNA from the rows behind it. The sample table shows approximately 600,000 distinct CDR3 sequences, and 13% to 15% are seen once. About 6.6% of the sample is held by the ten biggest clonotypes. The sequencing input was blood. These receptor sequences come from a woman younger than 35 with Graves' ophthalmopathy.

In this sample, this clonotype turned up many times. The chain employs TRBV12-3 or TRBV12-4 and TRBJ1-1; D gene ambiguous. The V gene lost 0 bases and the J gene lost 0 bases, with 17 bases spanning the gap. The CDR3 length is 18 residues. This CDR3 reads CASSLARTLSYMNTEAFF. The CDR3 coding sequence is TGTGCCAGCAGTTTAGCGAGGACCCTTTCGTACATGAACACTGAAGCTTTCTTT.

This clonotype was counted ten times or more. The V call is TRBV28, the J call TRBJ1-1, with 7 positions matching TRBD1. The CDR3 is 14 amino acids. CDR1 and CDR2 from the germline V gene are MDHEN and SYDVKM. Germline trimming cut 8 bases from V and 8 bases from J; bases unmatched to any gene: 14. CDR3 DNA sequence: TGTGCCAGCCTCCTCTCAGGGGGGGGTGGGGAAGCTTTCTTT. This codes for CASLLSGGGGEAFF.

The gene calls are TRBV29-1 and TRBJ2-1; TRBD2 is a possible D gene (6 bases). Germline values: CDR1 SQVTM, CDR2 ANQGSEA. V was trimmed by 2 bases and J by 0 bases, leaving 20 bases between them. The CDR3 is made up of 18 amino acids. Here the CDR3 DNA reads TGCAGCGTTGAAAGCGCCAAATCATTAGCGGCCTCCTACAATGAGCAGTTCTTC. Protein sequence: CSVESAKSLAASYNEQFF.

The sample holds many counts of this clonotype. The chain carries TRBV2 and TRBJ2-2, with TRBD2 identical over 7 bases. This CDR3 is 15 amino acids long. The V gene's germline CDR1 is SNHLY and CDR2 FYNNEI. V trimming: 7 bases; J trimming: 6 bases; junction bases outside the gene matches: 11. CDR3 coding DNA: TGTGCCAGCAAAGTGGGGGGGAGGATGTCCGGGGAGCTGTTTTTT. Its translation is CASKVGGRMSGELFF.

This clonotype was seen many times. J is TRBJ1-5 and V is TRBV27, with a weak D call TRBD1 (5 bases). Per the germline V gene, CDR1 is MNHEY and CDR2 is SMNVEV (reference sequence). V lost 2 bases, J lost 0 bases, and 8 bases lay in between. This CDR3 contains 15 residues. Here the CDR3 reads CASSLGQNSNQPQHF. Written as DNA, the CDR3 is TGTGCCAGCAGTTTAGGACAAAATAGCAATCAGCCCCAGCATTTT.

This clonotype was seen at least ten times. This chain joins TRBV7-9 and TRBJ1-5; D remains unclear. Trimming removed 5 bases from V and 3 bases from J, with 14 bases in between. CDR1 SEHNR and CDR2 FQNEAQ come from the germline V gene (reference sequence). The CDR3 covers 15 residues. CDR3 region: CASSQGSYSNQPQHF. CDR3 nucleotides: TGTGCCAGCAGCCAAGGGAGTTACTCCAATCAGCCCCAGCATTTT.

This clonotype occurred a few times. The V and J genes are TRBV9 and TRBJ1-1, with a tentative D call TRBD1 (5 bases). The germline gives CDR1 SGDLS, CDR2 YYNGEE. The CDR3 covers 12 residues. V lost 7 bases and J lost 10, with 17 bases in between. The CDR3, as DNA: TGTGCCAGCGGCCGCTCGAATGGGGCAGCTTTCTTT. Its translation is CASGRSNGAAFF.

This clonotype occurred many times. The chain is built from TRBV11-2 and TRBJ2-5; possible D gene TRBD1, 5 bases. The germline V gene encodes CDR1 SGHAT and CDR2 FQNNGV. V lost 6 bases to trimming and J lost 5 bases, with 16 bases between them. This CDR3 comprises 14 residues. CDR3 bases: TGTGCCAGCAGGAAAATATCGTCAGGGGAGACCCAGTACTTC. Translating it yields CASRKISSGETQYF. Full variable domain (rest looked up from reference TRBV11-2 and TRBJ2-5): EAGVAQSPRYKIIEKRQSVAFWCNPISGHATLYWYQQILGQGPKLLIQFQNNGVVDDSQLPKDRFSAERLKGVDSTLKIQPAKLEDSAVYLCASRKISSGETQYFGPGTRLLVL.

This clonotype showed up just a few times. V gene TRBV12-5 combines with J gene TRBJ2-3; 7 bases line up with TRBD2. Germline CDR1 LGHNT, CDR2 FRNRAP. This CDR3 is 13 amino acids long. V dropped 2 bases and J dropped 10; count of bases not matched to a gene: 6. As DNA, the CDR3 is TGTGCTAGTGGTTTGACGGGAGGACGAGCGCAGTATTTT. It codes for CASGLTGGRAQYF.

This clonotype was seen only a few times. One end of the junction does not line up with germline, which may come from a read error. The chain couples TRBV5-5 to TRBJ1-5; 10 bases are a match to TRBD1. CDR1 is SGHKS and CDR2 is YYEKEE in the germline V gene (reference sequence). The CDR3 covers 16 residues. The CDR3 is CASSPGQGYSNQSQHF. CDR3 in DNA: TGTGCCAGCAGTCCGGGACAGGGGTATAGCAATCAGTCCCAGCATTTT.

The V and J genes are TRBV19 and TRBJ1-4; D uncertain. The germline gives CDR1 LNHDA, CDR2 SQIVND (reference sequence). CDR3 length: 16 amino acids. Trimming took 9 bases from V and 5 from J, leaving 22 bases between them. CDR3 nucleotides: TGTGCCAGCAGGCGTTTTCACGGGGATGGGAATGAAAAACTGTTTTTT. Its protein is CASRRFHGDGNEKLFF.

This clonotype was seen many times. The chain employs TRBV28 and TRBJ2-1; 10 nucleotides match TRBD2. The CDR3 has 16 residues. Germline-derived CDR1 and CDR2 are MDHEN and SYDVKM. J was trimmed by 9 bases and V by 2 bases; bases with no gene match: 10. For the CDR3, the DNA is TGTGCCAGCAGTTTAAGGCTAGCGGGAGAATTGAGTGAGCAGTTCTTC. Its translation is CASSLRLAGELSEQFF.

This clonotype was detected a few times. The chain links TRBV29-1 to TRBJ2-3; no reliable D call. This CDR3 contains 10 residues. CDR1 and CDR2 (germline): SQVTM, ANQGSEA. V lost 3 bases to trimming and J lost 6 bases, with 4 bases between them. CDR3 amino acids: CSVDEDTQYF. The CDR3, as DNA: TGCAGCGTTGATGAGGATACGCAGTATTTT.

This clonotype has a count of ten or more. The gene calls are TRBV28 and TRBJ2-5; 9 bases fit TRBD1. J was trimmed by 3 bases and V by 6 bases; bases with no gene match: 2. The germline gives CDR1 MDHEN, CDR2 SYDVKM. This CDR3 is 13 amino acids long. In DNA, the CDR3 is TGTGCCAGCAGGGGGACAGGGAAAGAGACCCAGTACTTC. Translated: CASRGTGKETQYF.